One and the same sample provided the 3 T cell receptor beta chains below, sequenced in a study of blood T cell repertoires in COVID-19. TCRdb's table, derived via immunoSEQ multiplex PCR, lists solely in-frame clones and lacks some. In the table there are 65,000 to 90,000 clones, 80% to 90% of which are singletons. The sample consisted of peripheral blood. The receptors were sampled from a man aged 50-59 years with acute or convalescent COVID-19.

The CDR3: CASRWGRAGPDTQYF. DNA for the CDR3: TGTGCCAGCAGGTGGGGGCGAGCGGGGCCAGATACGCAGTATTTT. The V gene is TRBV6-5, the J gene TRBJ2-3; TRBD2 might be the D (7 bases). CDR1 is MNHEY and CDR2 is SVGAGI in the germline V gene. V was shortened by 6 bases and J by 4 bases, with 17 bases between the two germline ends. This CDR3 region has 15 residues.

The chain combines TRBV6-5 with TRBJ1-1, with D hard to call. The CDR3 length is 16 residues. Germline loops: CDR1 MNHEY, CDR2 SVGAGI. V dropped 2 bases and J dropped 8 bases, with 21 bases sitting between them. CDR3 protein: CASSYRKTTHPPEAFF. DNA of the CDR3: TGTGCCAGCAGTTACCGAAAAACGACTCACCCCCCCGAAGCTTTCTTT.

The J gene is TRBJ1-5, the V gene TRBV3-1 (or the pseudogene TRBV3-2); D unclear. This CDR3 has 15 residues. Trimming stripped 2 bases from V and 7 bases from J, with 15 bases between. Germline V gives CDR1 LGHDT, CDR2 YNNKEL (reference sequence). The CDR3 loop reads CASSQFTSVSQPQHF. CDR3 nucleotide sequence: TGTGCCAGCAGCCAATTTACAAGTGTCTCCCAGCCCCAGCATTTT.